A selection of T cell receptor beta chains follows, all from one sample in a study of blood T cell repertoires in COVID-19. Generated by immunoSEQ multiplex PCR, the TCRdb table keeps only in-frame clones and is missing some. This table has some 120,000 clones, less than 85% appearing once. Sequencing was carried out using peripheral blood. These receptor sequences come from a human donor with acute or convalescent COVID-19. The donor label of this sample is uncertain. CDR3s include the opening cysteine and the closing phenylalanine or tryptophan. D genes are given only for firm matches. Some rows have no size entry. The others give once, few or many, or a class for an expanded clone.

D,V,J,size,CDR3,DNA
.,TRBV6-1,TRBJ2-1,.,CASSELWSGRSYNEQFF,TGTGCCAGCAGTGAATTATGGTCAGGCCGATCCTACAATGAGCAGTTCTTC
TRBD1,TRBV6-1,TRBJ2-7,.,CASSEGDSSSYEQYF,TGTGCCAGCAGTGAAGGGGACAGCAGCTCCTACGAGCAGTACTTC
.,TRBV19,TRBJ1-1,.,CASSSLRGTEAFF,TGTGCCAGTAGTTCCCTCAGGGGCACTGAAGCTTTCTTT
.,TRBV11-2,TRBJ1-2,few,CASSLDTRTALVYGYTF,TGTGCCAGCAGCTTAGATACCAGGACAGCCTTAGTCTATGGCTACACCTTC
.,TRBV19,TRBJ1-3,.,CASSMGGLSGNTIYF,TGTGCCAGTAGTATGGGGGGTCTCTCTGGAAACACCATATATTTT
.,TRBV6-2/TRBV6-3,TRBJ2-7,few,CASSSARQVQFRANEQYF,TGTGCCAGCAGTTCCGCCAGACAGGTCCAGTTTCGTGCTAACGAGCAGTACTTC
TRBD1,TRBV2,TRBJ2-1,few,CASRDRDRGLKVSYNEQFF,TGTGCCAGCAGAGACCGGGACAGGGGGTTAAAAGTTTCCTACAATGAGCAGTTCTTC
TRBD1,TRBV2,TRBJ2-2,.,CASSRTGAGELFF,TGTGCCAGCAGTCGGACAGGGGCCGGGGAGCTGTTTTTT
.,TRBV6-4,TRBJ2-2,.,CASSEASGVKTGELFF,TGTGCCAGCAGTGAGGCGTCCGGGGTTAAGACCGGGGAGCTGTTTTTT
.,TRBV10-2,TRBJ2-1,.,CASRERGRPPYNEQFF,TGCGCCAGCAGAGAAAGGGGTCGCCCCCCCTACAATGAGCAGTTCTTC
TRBD1,TRBV2,TRBJ1-3,once,CASSEVRTGGNTIYF,TGTGCCAGCAGTGAAGTCCGGACAGGGGGGAACACCATATATTTT
TRBD1,TRBV7-2,TRBJ1-2,.,CASSPTGQGNYGYTF,TGTGCCAGCAGCCCGACCGGACAGGGAAACTATGGCTACACCTTC
.,TRBV7-7,TRBJ2-1,.,CASSQGKTDYNEQFF,TGTGCTAGCAGCCAGGGGAAAACAGATTACAATGAGCAGTTCTTC
.,TRBV19,TRBJ2-3,.,CASTRTFTSTDTQYF,TGTGCCAGTACCCGGACTTTCACTAGCACAGATACGCAGTATTTT
TRBD2,TRBV7-8,TRBJ2-2,once,CASSSVTSGGVLNVLFF,TGTGCCAGCAGCTCCGTGACTAGCGGGGGGGTCCTCAACGTGCTGTTTTTT
TRBD1,TRBV11-2,TRBJ2-1,.,CASSLGRNRGRIANEQFF,TGTGCCAGCAGCTTAGGACGCAACAGGGGGCGTATTGCCAATGAGCAGTTCTTC
.,TRBV6-5,TRBJ1-5,.,CASSPRQNNQPQHF,TGTGCCAGCAGCCCCAGACAGAACAATCAGCCCCAGCATTTT
TRBD2,TRBV3-1/TRBV3-2,TRBJ2-3,.,CASSQELAGVGTQYF,TGTGCCAGCAGCCAAGAACTAGCGGGGGTGGGTACGCAGTATTTT
.,TRBV12-5,TRBJ2-2,.,CASGTGNGDTGELFF,TGTGCTAGTGGTACCGGGAATGGTGACACCGGGGAGCTGTTTTTT
.,TRBV9,TRBJ1-6,few,CASSPGASFAPLHF,TGTGCCAGCAGCCCTGGGGCCTCGTTTGCCCCCCTCCACTTT
.,TRBV21-1,TRBJ1-2,.,CASSKAGGGGKYGYTF,TGTGCCAGCAGCAAAGCTGGCGGGGGAGGAAAATATGGCTACACCTTC
.,TRBV30,TRBJ1-3,.,CAWSDRRWRSGNTIYF,TGTGCCTGGAGTGATCGGAGATGGAGATCTGGAAACACCATATATTTT
.,TRBV7-9,TRBJ2-1,.,CASSLYPDNEQFF,TGTGCCAGCAGCCTATACCCCGACAATGAGCAGTTCTTC
.,TRBV30,TRBJ2-2,medium-sized,CAWRRYGGTGELFF,TGTGCCTGGAGACGGTACGGAGGCACCGGGGAGCTGTTTTTT
.,TRBV6-5,TRBJ1-1,few,CASSIRGRSATEAFF,TGTGCCAGCAGTATCAGGGGTCGGTCAGCCACTGAAGCTTTCTTT
.,TRBV2,TRBJ1-1,.,CASSEARRGRGETEAFF,TGTGCCAGCAGTGAAGCTCGGAGGGGGAGGGGAGAGACTGAAGCTTTCTTT
.,TRBV7-8,TRBJ1-3,once,CASSFMLSSGNTIYF,TGTGCCAGCAGCTTTATGCTAAGCTCTGGAAACACCATATATTTT
.,TRBV21-1,TRBJ1-1,.,CASSKLGQDFLMNTEAFF,TGTGCCAGCAGCAAGCTGGGACAGGACTTCCTCATGAACACTGAAGCTTTCTTT
.,TRBV27,TRBJ2-7,once,CASSLIRSAGQYF,TGTGCCAGCAGTTTGATCAGGTCCGCGGGGCAGTACTTC